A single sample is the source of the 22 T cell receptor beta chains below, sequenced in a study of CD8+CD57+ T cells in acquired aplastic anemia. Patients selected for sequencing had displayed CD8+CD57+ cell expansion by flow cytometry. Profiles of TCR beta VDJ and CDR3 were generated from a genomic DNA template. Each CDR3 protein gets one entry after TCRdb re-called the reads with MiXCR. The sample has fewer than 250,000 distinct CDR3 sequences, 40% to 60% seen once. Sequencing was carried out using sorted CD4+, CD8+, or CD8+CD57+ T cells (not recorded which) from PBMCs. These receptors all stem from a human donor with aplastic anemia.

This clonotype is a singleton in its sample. The CDR3 loop reads CASSFSGTGRLQETQYF. As DNA, the CDR3 is TGTGCCAGCAGCTTTAGCGGGACAGGGAGACTGCAAGAGACCCAGTACTTC. V and J are TRBV11-3 and TRBJ2-5, with D possibly matching TRBD1 (9 bases). Germline CDR1 reads SGHNT; CDR2 reads YENEEA. The ends were cut back, 3 bases at V and 2 bases at J, with 19 bases in the middle. The CDR3 loop spans 17 amino acids.

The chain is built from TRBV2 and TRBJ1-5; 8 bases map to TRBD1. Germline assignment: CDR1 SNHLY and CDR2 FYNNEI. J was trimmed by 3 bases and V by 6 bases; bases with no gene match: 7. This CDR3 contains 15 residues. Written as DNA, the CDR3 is TGTGCCAGCAGCACGGACAGGGACTACAATCAGCCCCAGCATTTT. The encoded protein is CASSTDRDYNQPQHF.

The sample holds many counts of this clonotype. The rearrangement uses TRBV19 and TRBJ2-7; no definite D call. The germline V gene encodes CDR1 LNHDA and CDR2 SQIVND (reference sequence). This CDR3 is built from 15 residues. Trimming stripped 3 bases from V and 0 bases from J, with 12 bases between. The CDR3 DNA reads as TGTGCCAGTAGTATGGGGTACGGATCCTCCTACGAGCAGTACTTC. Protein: CASSMGYGSSYEQYF.

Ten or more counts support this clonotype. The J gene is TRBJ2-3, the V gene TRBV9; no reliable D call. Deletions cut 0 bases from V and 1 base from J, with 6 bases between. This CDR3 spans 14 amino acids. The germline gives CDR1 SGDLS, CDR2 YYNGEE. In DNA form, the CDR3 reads TGTGCCAGCAGCGTAGATACTGGCACAGATACGCAGTATTTT. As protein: CASSVDTGTDTQYF.

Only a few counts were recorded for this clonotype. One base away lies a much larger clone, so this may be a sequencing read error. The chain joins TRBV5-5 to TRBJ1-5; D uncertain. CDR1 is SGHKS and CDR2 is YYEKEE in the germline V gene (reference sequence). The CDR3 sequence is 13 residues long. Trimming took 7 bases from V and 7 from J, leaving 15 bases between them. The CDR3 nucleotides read TGTGCCAGCGGCTCCGTTCAGGCCCAGCCCCAGCATTTT. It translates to CASGSVQAQPQHF.

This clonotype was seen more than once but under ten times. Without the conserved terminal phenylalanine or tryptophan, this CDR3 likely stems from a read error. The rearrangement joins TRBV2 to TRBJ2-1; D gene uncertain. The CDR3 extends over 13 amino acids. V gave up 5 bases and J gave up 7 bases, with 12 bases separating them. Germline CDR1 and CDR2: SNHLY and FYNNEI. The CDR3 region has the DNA TGTGCCAGCAGTTTAGCTAGGTTGAATGAGCAGTTCCTC. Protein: CASSLARLNEQFL.

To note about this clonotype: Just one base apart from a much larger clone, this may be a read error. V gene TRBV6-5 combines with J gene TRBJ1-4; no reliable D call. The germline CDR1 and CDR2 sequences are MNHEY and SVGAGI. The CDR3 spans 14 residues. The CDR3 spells CASRQGLNNERLFF. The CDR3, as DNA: TGTGCCAGCAGGCAAGGACTAAATAATGAAAGACTGTTTTTT.

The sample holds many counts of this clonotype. In DNA, the CDR3 is TGTGCCATCAGTGAGTCTCAGGAACACAATGAGCAGTTCTTC. Amino acid sequence: CAISESQEHNEQFF. The chain recombines TRBV10-3 with TRBJ2-1; D not certain. The CDR3 loop spans 14 amino acids. V was clipped by 0 bases and J by 5 bases, with 8 bases between them. In germline, CDR1 is ENHRY, CDR2 SYGVKD.

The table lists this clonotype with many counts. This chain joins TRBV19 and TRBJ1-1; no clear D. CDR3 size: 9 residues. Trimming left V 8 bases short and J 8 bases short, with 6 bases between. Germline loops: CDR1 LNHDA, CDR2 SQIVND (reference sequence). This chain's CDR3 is CASGREAFF. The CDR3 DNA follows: TGTGCCAGTGGCCGAGAAGCTTTCTTT.

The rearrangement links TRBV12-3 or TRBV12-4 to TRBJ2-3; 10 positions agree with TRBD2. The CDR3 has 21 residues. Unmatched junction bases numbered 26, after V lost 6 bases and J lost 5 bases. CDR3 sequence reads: CASSAPLSGGALKTLKDTQYF. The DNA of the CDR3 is TGTGCCAGCAGCGCCCCCTTAAGCGGGGGGGCGTTGAAGACACTTAAAGATACGCAGTATTTT.

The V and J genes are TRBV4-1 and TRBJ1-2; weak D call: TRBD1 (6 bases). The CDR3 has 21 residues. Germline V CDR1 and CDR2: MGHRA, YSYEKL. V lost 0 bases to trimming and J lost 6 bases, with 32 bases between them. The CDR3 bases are TGCGCCAGCAGCCAAGAAACCCGGAGGATTGACAGGACGGGGAGCCGGCATGGCTACACCTTC. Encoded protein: CASSQETRRIDRTGSRHGYTF.

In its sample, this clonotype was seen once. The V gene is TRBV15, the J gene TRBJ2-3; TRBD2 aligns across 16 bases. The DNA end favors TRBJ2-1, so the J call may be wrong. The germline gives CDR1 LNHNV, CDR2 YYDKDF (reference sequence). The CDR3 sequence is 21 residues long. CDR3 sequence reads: CATSRGTPGLAGGHAYNEQFF. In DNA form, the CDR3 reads TGTGCCACCAGCAGAGGGACTCCGGGACTAGCGGGGGGGCACGCCTACAATGAGCAGTTCTTC.

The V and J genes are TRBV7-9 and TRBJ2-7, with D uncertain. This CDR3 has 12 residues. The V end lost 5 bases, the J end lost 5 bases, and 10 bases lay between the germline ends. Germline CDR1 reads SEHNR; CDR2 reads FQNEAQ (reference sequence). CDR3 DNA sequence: TGTGCCAGCAGCGAACCCGGACACGAGCAGTACTTC. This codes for CASSEPGHEQYF. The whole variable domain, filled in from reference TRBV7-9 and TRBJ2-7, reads DTGVSQNPRHKITKRGQNVTFRCDPISEHNRLYWYRQTLGQGPEFLTYFQNEAQLEKSRLLSDRFSAERPKGSFSTLEIQRTEQGDSAMYLCASSEPGHEQYFGPGTRLTVT.

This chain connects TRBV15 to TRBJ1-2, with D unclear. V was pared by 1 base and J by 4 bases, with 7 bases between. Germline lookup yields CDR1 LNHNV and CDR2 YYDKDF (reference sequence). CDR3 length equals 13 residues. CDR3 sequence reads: CATSRVLGYGYTF. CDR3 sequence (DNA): TGTGCCACCAGCAGAGTACTCGGCTATGGCTACACCTTC.

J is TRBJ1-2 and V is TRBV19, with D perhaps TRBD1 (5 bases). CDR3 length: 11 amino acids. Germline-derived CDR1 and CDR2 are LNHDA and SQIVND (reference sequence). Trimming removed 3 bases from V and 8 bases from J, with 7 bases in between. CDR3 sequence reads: CASSIGTGYTF. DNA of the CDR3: TGTGCCAGTAGTATCGGGACCGGCTACACCTTC.

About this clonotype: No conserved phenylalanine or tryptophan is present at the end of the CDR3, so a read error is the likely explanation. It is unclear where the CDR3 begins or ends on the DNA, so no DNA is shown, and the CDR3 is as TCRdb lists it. This CDR3 reads CASSHGTANSPLQS. This chain connects TRBV7-3 to TRBJ1-6; the table calls TRBD1, which could not be checked here. Germline lookup yields CDR1 SGHTA and CDR2 FQGTGA. The CDR3 is 14 amino acids long, termini counted.

The CDR3 reads CASKRSATEAFF. The CDR3 nucleotides are TGTGCCAGCAAGCGGTCTGCCACTGAAGCTTTCTTT. The rearrangement uses TRBV2 and TRBJ1-1; D is undetermined. Germline CDR1 reads SNHLY; CDR2 reads FYNNEI. V lost 7 bases, J lost 4 bases, and 10 bases lay in between. This CDR3 region has 12 residues.

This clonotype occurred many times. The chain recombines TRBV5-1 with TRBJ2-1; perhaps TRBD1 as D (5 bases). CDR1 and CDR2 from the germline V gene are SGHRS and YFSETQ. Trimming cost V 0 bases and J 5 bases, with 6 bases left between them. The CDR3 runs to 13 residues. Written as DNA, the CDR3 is TGCGCCAGCAGCTTGGGACAGCACAATGAGCAGTTCTTC. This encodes CASSLGQHNEQFF.

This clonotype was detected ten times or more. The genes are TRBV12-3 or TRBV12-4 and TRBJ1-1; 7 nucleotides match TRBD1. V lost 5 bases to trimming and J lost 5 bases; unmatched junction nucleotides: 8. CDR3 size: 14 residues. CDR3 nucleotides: TGTGCCAGCAGTCCCGAGACAGGGCGGACTGAAGCTTTCTTT. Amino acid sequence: CASSPETGRTEAFF.

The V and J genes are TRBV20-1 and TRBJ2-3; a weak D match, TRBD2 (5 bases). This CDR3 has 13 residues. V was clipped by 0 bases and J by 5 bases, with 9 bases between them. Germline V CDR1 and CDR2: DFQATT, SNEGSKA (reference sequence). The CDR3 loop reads CSARDLGEDTQYF. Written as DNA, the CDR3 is TGCAGTGCTAGAGATCTGGGAGAAGATACGCAGTATTTT.

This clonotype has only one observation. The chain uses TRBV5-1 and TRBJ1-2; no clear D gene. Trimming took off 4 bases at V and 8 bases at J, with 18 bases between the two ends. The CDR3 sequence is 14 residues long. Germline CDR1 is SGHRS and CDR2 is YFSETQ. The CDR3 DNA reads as TGCGCCAGCAGCCCATACCTCCGGGGAGGAGGCTACACCTTC. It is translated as CASSPYLRGGGYTF.

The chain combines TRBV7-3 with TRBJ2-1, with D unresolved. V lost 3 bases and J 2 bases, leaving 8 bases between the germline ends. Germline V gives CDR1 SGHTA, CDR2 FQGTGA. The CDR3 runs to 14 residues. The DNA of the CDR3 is TGTGCCAGCAGCTTCACCGGGCCCTACAATGAGCAGTTCTTC. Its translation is CASSFTGPYNEQFF.